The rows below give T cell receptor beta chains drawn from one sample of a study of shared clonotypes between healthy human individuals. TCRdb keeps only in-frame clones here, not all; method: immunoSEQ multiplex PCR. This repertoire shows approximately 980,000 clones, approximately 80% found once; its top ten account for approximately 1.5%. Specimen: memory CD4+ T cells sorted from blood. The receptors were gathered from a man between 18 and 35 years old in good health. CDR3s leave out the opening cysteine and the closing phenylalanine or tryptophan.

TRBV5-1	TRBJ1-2	ASSPEGQGGGYT
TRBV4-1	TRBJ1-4	ASSQAGQILIGTNEKLF
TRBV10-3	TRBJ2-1	AISPKGDEQF
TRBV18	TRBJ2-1	ASSPPTGAGGNNEQF
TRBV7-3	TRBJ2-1	ASSPPSGGKNEQF
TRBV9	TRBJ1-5	ASSAGSLGQPQH
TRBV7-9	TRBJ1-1	ASSLGRGTGVTEAF
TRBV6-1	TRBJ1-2	ASSESAGVNYGYT
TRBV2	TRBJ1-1	ASSGGVGTEAF
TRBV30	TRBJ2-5	AWSVRSVYLTGGRGRETQY
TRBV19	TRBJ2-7	ASSLPGTGSYEQY
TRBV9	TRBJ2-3	ASSGSGAGDTQY
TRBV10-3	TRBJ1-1	AISESLGQGAF
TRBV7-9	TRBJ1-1	ASSSTQGVTEAF
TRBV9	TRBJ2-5	ASSAEGQTQY
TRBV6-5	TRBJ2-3	ASSYSLWEDTQY
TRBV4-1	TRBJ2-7	ASSQDTAGSPYEQY
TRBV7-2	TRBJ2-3	ASRPTVTDTQY
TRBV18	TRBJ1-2	ASKGSYGYT
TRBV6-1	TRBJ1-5	ASSDLQGANQPQH
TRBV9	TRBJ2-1	ASSVSPPGTYNEQF
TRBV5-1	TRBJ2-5	ASSFATQGETQY
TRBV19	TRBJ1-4	ASRNRGTTNEKLF
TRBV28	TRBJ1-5	ASSWGRYQPQH
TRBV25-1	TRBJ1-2	ASSTNTGANYGYT
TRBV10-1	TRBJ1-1	ASSESQGKAEAF
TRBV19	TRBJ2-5	ASRGTGGYQETQY
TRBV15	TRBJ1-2	ATSRGANYGYT
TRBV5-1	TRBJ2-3	ASSPGGMILDTQY
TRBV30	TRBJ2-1	AWSVLGYEQF
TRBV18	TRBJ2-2	ASSPTSGDGELF
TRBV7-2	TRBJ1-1	ATRLRMNTEAF
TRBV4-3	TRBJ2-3	ASSQDRVALSTDTQY
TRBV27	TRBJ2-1	ASSPPGKRFYNEQF
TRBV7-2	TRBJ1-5	ASSRQGSGQPQH
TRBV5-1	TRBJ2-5	ASSLAHQETQY
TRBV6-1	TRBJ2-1	ASTESLAQDEQF
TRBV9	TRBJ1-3	ASSLSPAAVGNTIY
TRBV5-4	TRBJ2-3	ASSPRTSRDTQY